This T cell receptor (beta chain) stems from a study of control samples from healthy donors and cancer patients. The CDR3 length is 14 residues. V lost 10 bases to trimming and J lost 7 bases, with 19 bases between them. The germline V gene encodes CDR1 KGHSH and CDR2 LQKENI. Produced via immunoSEQ multiplex PCR; TCRdb's table is partial and in-frame only. Here the sample spans approximately 97,000 clones, around 88% being singletons. This chain connects TRBV18 to TRBJ2-2; D may be TRBD1 (5 bases). The sequence was obtained from a man aged 25-40 years in good health. The sequencing input was blood. CDR3 residues: CATPSRWGGGELFF. The CDR3 DNA follows: TGTGCCACCCCTTCACGTTGGGGCGGCGGGGAGCTGTTTTTT.